The text below deals with one T cell receptor (beta chain). The data derive from a study of blood T cell repertoires in COVID-19. Overall study: There were acute and convalescent COVID-19 samples, and they came from the United States, Italy and Spain.

This CDR3 spans 16 amino acids. Germline loops: CDR1 SGHTA, CDR2 FQGNSA. Unmatched junction bases numbered 9, after V lost 3 bases and J lost 4 bases. Authors' methods: Reference gene primer amplification yielded estimated nucleated cell counts. The data were produced by immunoSEQ multiplex PCR, yet TCRdb's version contains in-frame clones alone and is incomplete. The D gene and trimming were derived from the DNA, and the V and J assignments and clone size from that table. The sample shows 70,000 to 90,000 clones, around nine tenths of them seen only once. V is TRBV7-2 and J is TRBJ2-5; TRBD2 aligns across 9 bases. The sequence was collected from a human donor in a cohort sampled during active COVID-19. The sample was peripheral blood. CDR3 loop: CASSFFSGGKRETQYF. CDR3 nucleotides: TGTGCCAGCAGCTTTTTCAGCGGGGGGAAAAGAGAGACCCAGTACTTC.